One and the same sample provided the 25 T cell receptor beta chains below, sequenced in a study of CD8+ T cells in alopecia areata. Reverse transcription of extracted RNA yielded cDNA, which provided the sequencing template. Data came from immunoSEQ multiplex PCR; TCRdb stores just in-frame clones and leaves some out. Found here are 100,000 to 150,000 clones, about 49% of them singletons; the top ten hold around 20%. The sample in question was CD8+ T cells sorted from blood, obtained at week 0. The receptors were sampled from a human donor with alopecia areata.

This clone was observed a handful of times. The chain has TRBV7-6 and TRBJ1-1; D not resolved. Germline CDR1 reads SGHVS; CDR2 reads FNYEAQ. V was trimmed by 2 bases and J by 3 bases, leaving 7 bases between them. This CDR3 is built from 13 residues. This CDR3 reads CASSLYQDTEAFF. The CDR3 nucleotides are TGTGCCAGCAGCTTATACCAGGACACTGAAGCTTTCTTT. Filled out from reference TRBV7-6 and TRBJ1-1, the complete variable domain reads GAGVSQSPRYKVTKRGQDVALRCDPISGHVSLYWYRQALGQGPEFLTYFNYEAQQDKSGLPNDRFSAERPEGSISTLTIQRTEQRDSAMYRCASSLYQDTEAFFGQGTRLTVV.

V gene TRBV4-2 combines with J gene TRBJ2-7, with TRBD1 identical over 8 bases. This CDR3 spans 14 amino acids. In germline, CDR1 is LGHNA, CDR2 YNFKEQ. Losses at the gene ends were 2 bases for V and 6 bases for J; bases not matched to a gene: 6. In DNA form, the CDR3 reads TGTGCCAGCAGCCAAACCGGGACAGGCGGCGAGCAGTACTTC. Protein: CASSQTGTGGEQYF.

The chain employs TRBV5-1 and TRBJ2-3, with a possible D match to TRBD2 (7 bases). Trimming stripped 4 bases from V and 0 bases from J, with 12 bases between. The germline V gene encodes CDR1 SGHRS and CDR2 YFSETQ. The CDR3 is 15 residues long. This CDR3 is CASSPRGASTDTQYF. In DNA form, the CDR3 reads TGCGCCAGCAGCCCCCGGGGGGCCAGCACAGATACGCAGTATTTT.

This clone turned up a few times. CDR3 residues: CATSRDLGLTSAQYF. DNA of the CDR3: TGTGCCACCAGCAGAGATCTGGGGCTAACTAGTGCGCAGTATTTT. The chain links TRBV15 to TRBJ2-3, with D perhaps matching TRBD1 or TRBD2 (5 bases each). The CDR3 has 15 amino acids. V lost 0 bases and J 10 bases, leaving 17 bases between the germline ends. CDR1 LNHNV and CDR2 YYDKDF come from the germline V gene (reference sequence).

The rearrangement links TRBV13 to TRBJ2-5, with a tentative D call TRBD1 (5 bases). V dropped 1 base and J dropped 6 bases, with 18 bases sitting between them. Germline CDR1 reads PRHDT; CDR2 reads FYEKMQ (reference sequence). The CDR3 totals 16 residues. CDR3 in DNA: TGTGCCAGCAGCTTAGTTGGTTCAGGGCAGTTGCAGACCCAGTACTTC. Translating gives CASSLVGSGQLQTQYF.

This clone turned up a few times. This chain uses TRBV5-4 with TRBJ2-1, with a weak D call TRBD2 (6 bases). Germline CDR1 reads SGHNT; CDR2 reads YYREEE (reference sequence). V gave up 4 bases and J gave up 12 bases, with 14 bases separating them. This CDR3 is 12 amino acids long. The CDR3 protein is CASSQGLLPQFF. Written as DNA, the CDR3 is TGTGCCAGCAGCCAGGGACTGCTGCCGCAGTTCTTC.

CDR3 coding DNA: TGTGCCACCAGCAGAGCCCCGAATAATGAGCAGTTCTTC. This gives the protein CATSRAPNNEQFF. The chain couples TRBV15 to TRBJ2-1; D not resolved. Germline lookup yields CDR1 LNHNV and CDR2 YYDKDF (reference sequence). V shed 1 base and J shed 7 bases, with 8 bases lying between them. The length of the CDR3 is 13 residues.

This clone came up a few times. This chain connects TRBV7-2 to TRBJ1-4; D is undetermined. This CDR3 contains 15 residues. V was cut by 5 bases and J by 6 bases, with 16 bases left in between. Germline V CDR1 and CDR2: SGHTA, FQGNSA. CDR3 bases: TGTGCCAGCAGCCCAACGGCTCTTTTGGATGAAAAACTGTTTTTT. Protein sequence: CASSPTALLDEKLFF.

There are a few counts of this clone. The genes are TRBV13 and TRBJ1-1, with TRBD1 matching over 9 bases. V gave up 4 bases and J gave up 3 bases; unmatched junction bases: 9. Germline V CDR1 and CDR2: PRHDT, FYEKMQ (reference sequence). The CDR3 length is 16 residues. CDR3: CASSSTGGAEDTEAFF. In nucleotides, the CDR3 is TGTGCCAGCAGCTCCACAGGGGGCGCCGAGGACACTGAAGCTTTCTTT.

The chain joins TRBV7-6 to TRBJ2-7; D not resolved. V was trimmed by 0 bases and J by 6 bases, leaving 12 bases between them. This CDR3 contains 14 residues. Germline values: CDR1 SGHVS, CDR2 FNYEAQ. The CDR3 spells CASSLAGLDGEQYF. The DNA for the CDR3 is TGTGCCAGCAGCTTAGCGGGCTTGGATGGCGAGCAGTACTTC.

There are a few counts of this clone. The rearrangement uses TRBV6-4 and TRBJ2-3; no firm D call. The CDR3 has 14 residues. Germline loops: CDR1 MRHNA, CDR2 SNTAGT. Between the trimmed V and J ends, which lost 6 bases and 1 base, there was a span of 11 bases. CDR3 in DNA: TGTGCCAGCAGCCCCGAAAGTGGCACAGATACGCAGTATTTT. Translating gives CASSPESGTDTQYF.

This chain links TRBV30 with TRBJ2-1; weak D call: TRBD2 (6 bases). The CDR3 runs 12 residues. V lost 1 base and J lost 9, with 10 bases in between. Germline CDR1 reads GTSNPN; CDR2 reads SVGIG (reference sequence). The CDR3 DNA is TGTGCCTGGAGTGGGACTATACTTGAGCAGTTCTTC. Its translation is CAWSGTILEQFF.

The rearrangement links TRBV2 to TRBJ1-1, with D unclear. Trimming shortened V by 4 bases and J by 1 base, and 10 bases separated the two germline ends. This CDR3 region has 14 residues. Germline V gene sequence: CDR1 SNHLY, CDR2 FYNNEI. The CDR3 region is CASSVGPENTEAFF. The CDR3, as DNA: TGTGCCAGCAGTGTGGGCCCCGAGAACACTGAAGCTTTCTTT.

Note on this clone: Other DNA sequences of this sample code for an identical CDR3. The chain is built from TRBV7-9 and TRBJ1-6; D ambiguous. Germline V gene lookup returns CDR1 SEHNR and CDR2 FQNEAQ (reference sequence). This CDR3 spans 11 amino acids. V was clipped by 1 base and J by 8 bases, with 0 bases between them. The CDR3: CASSLDSPLHF. CDR3 nucleotides: TGTGCCAGCAGCTTAGATTCACCCCTCCACTTT.

The CDR3 sequence: CASSLLAGDTDTQYF. For the CDR3, the DNA is TGTGCCAGCAGTTTACTAGCGGGGGACACAGATACGCAGTATTTT. V gene TRBV6-5 combines with J gene TRBJ2-3; 11 nucleotides agree with TRBD2. V gave up 4 bases and J gave up 2 bases; unmatched junction bases: 2. Germline CDR1 reads MNHEY; CDR2 reads SVGAGI. The CDR3 loop spans 15 amino acids.

This rearrangement joins TRBV20-1 to TRBJ2-7; the D gene is possibly TRBD1 (5 bases). Germline CDR1 reads DFQATT; CDR2 reads SNEGSKA (reference sequence). The V end was cut by 4 bases, the J end by 3 bases, with 7 bases between. CDR3 size: 11 residues. CDR3 sequence (DNA): TGCAGTGCTATGGACATCTACGAGCAGTACTTC. Protein sequence: CSAMDIYEQYF.

The rearrangement uses TRBV7-8 and TRBJ1-2; no clear D. Trimming cost V 2 bases and J 0 bases, with 7 bases left between them. The length of the CDR3 is 14 residues. From germline, CDR1 is SGHVS and CDR2 FQNEAQ. The CDR3 region is CASSLLTTNYGYTF. CDR3 bases: TGTGCCAGCAGCTTACTAACAACTAACTATGGCTACACCTTC.

The chain links TRBV5-8 to TRBJ1-5; D remains ambiguous. V lost 0 bases to trimming and J lost 3 bases, with 16 bases between them. The CDR3 is 17 residues long. CDR1 SGHTS and CDR2 YDEGEE come from the germline V gene. Here the CDR3 DNA reads TGTGCCAGCAGCTTGGTAGAGATTTCTACAACCAATCAGCCCCAGCATTTT. It translates to CASSLVEISTTNQPQHF.

The chain has TRBV2 and TRBJ2-7, with D hard to call. Germline V gene data show CDR1 as SNHLY and CDR2 as FYNNEI. V dropped 5 bases and J dropped 3 bases, with 2 bases sitting between them. The CDR3 is 10 residues long. In DNA form, the CDR3 reads TGTGCCAGCAGTCTCTACGAGCAGTACTTC. Its protein product is CASSLYEQYF.

This chain joins TRBV29-1 and TRBJ2-1; TRBD1 might be the D (5 bases). This CDR3 comprises 12 residues. The V gene's germline CDR1 is SQVTM and CDR2 ANQGSEA. Trimming removed 3 bases at V and 7 bases at J, with 10 bases between. The CDR3, as DNA: TGCAGCGTTGATCCCCCAGGGAATGAGCAGTTCTTC. This encodes CSVDPPGNEQFF.

The V gene is TRBV7-9, the J gene TRBJ2-7, with a possible D match to TRBD2 (6 bases). V was pared by 5 bases and J by 3 bases, with 14 bases between. The germline V gene has CDR1 SEHNR and CDR2 FQNEAQ (reference sequence). The CDR3 consists of 14 residues. The CDR3 nucleotides read TGTGCCAGCAGCCGCGGGACGGAGTTCTACGAGCAGTACTTC. It specifies CASSRGTEFYEQYF.

J is TRBJ1-6 and V is TRBV27; TRBD1 agrees at 8 bases. The CDR3 is made up of 15 amino acids. V lost 6 bases to trimming and J lost 9 bases; unmatched junction nucleotides: 10. CDR1 is MNHEY, CDR2 SMNVEV, per germline (reference sequence). The CDR3 coding sequence is TGTGCCAGCAGACAAGGACAGGGAACGGCTTCACCCCTCCACTTT. Translating gives CASRQGQGTASPLHF.

This clone was seen a single time. V and J are TRBV29-1 and TRBJ1-1, with a possible D match to TRBD1 (5 bases). Germline V lookup: CDR1 SQVTM, CDR2 ANQGSEA. The V end lost 6 bases, the J end lost 6 bases, and 14 bases lay between the germline ends. CDR3 size: 12 residues. The CDR3 is CSVLRRGSEAFF. CDR3 in DNA: TGCAGCGTGCTTCGGAGGGGCTCTGAAGCTTTCTTT.

This clone was detected ten times or more. The chain carries TRBV27 and TRBJ1-1; D gene ambiguous. The CDR3 length is 15 residues. V was clipped by 6 bases and J by 1 base, with 15 bases between them. Germline assignment: CDR1 MNHEY and CDR2 SMNVEV (reference sequence). The CDR3 region has the DNA TGTGCCAGCAGCCCTAATTACGGGCGGAACACTGAAGCTTTCTTT. It yields the protein CASSPNYGRNTEAFF.

This clone has a handful of counts. The V gene is TRBV2, the J gene TRBJ2-2; D remains ambiguous. Trimming took off 7 bases at V and 6 bases at J, with 6 bases between the two ends. This CDR3 is built from 11 residues. Germline V lookup: CDR1 SNHLY, CDR2 FYNNEI. Written as DNA, the CDR3 is TGTGCCAGCACCCGGTCCGGGGAGCTGTTTTTT. Protein: CASTRSGELFF.